The present T cell receptor (beta chain) was sequenced within a study of T-cell reconstitution after alpha-beta-depleted transplantation in children. Whole-study findings and limits: Certain patients had high TCRbeta diversity at day 60, and it came from recipient T cells and thymic progenitors that survived. Reported findings indicate that, about two months after transplant, alpha-beta T cells came from several hundred expanded clones, which were derived from non-depleted graft cells. Among T cells one year after transplant, newly produced cells accounted for most counts and diversity.

Regarding this clonotype: What it recognizes is unknown.

It was with unique molecular identifiers that the TCRbeta library was prepared. MiXCR, run by TCRdb on the PCR reads, gives a single entry per CDR3 protein. The sample includes about 580,000 distinct CDR3 sequences, more than 20% seen only once; the top ten take around 14%. V lost 5 bases and J 6 bases, leaving 19 bases between the germline ends. This CDR3 spans 16 amino acids. Germline loops: CDR1 SGHTA, CDR2 FQGNSA. The starting material was PBMCs, mostly from graft donor cells, obtained 360 days after TCRalphabeta/CD19-depleted stem cell transplant. The clonotype comes from a boy younger than two who had a stem cell transplant for acute myeloid leukemia, so the T cells may come from the graft donor. The chain links TRBV7-2 to TRBJ2-2, with D maybe TRBD2 (6 bases). CDR3 sequence reads: CASSPFRGWVSGELFF. Written as DNA, the CDR3 is TGTGCCAGCAGCCCCTTCCGGGGGTGGGTTTCCGGGGAGCTGTTTTTT.